The rows below give T cell receptor beta chains drawn from one sample of a study of T cell responses to AZD1222 COVID-19 vaccine. The data were produced by immunoSEQ multiplex PCR, yet TCRdb's version contains in-frame clones alone and is incomplete. The table has 60,000 to 65,000 clones, roughly three quarters seen once. The sequences come from peripheral blood, collected on day 0 of AZD1222 vaccination. The receptor source for this set is an adult in good health. CDR3s leave out the opening cysteine and the closing phenylalanine or tryptophan. The order of the fields is V gene, J gene, CDR3 protein.

v_gene: TRBV10-3
j_gene: TRBJ2-7
CDR3aa: AISDSGVSYEQY

v_gene: TRBV18
j_gene: TRBJ2-5
CDR3aa: ASSLQETQY

v_gene: TRBV19
j_gene: TRBJ1-6
CDR3aa: ASSIGEGESPLH

v_gene: TRBV4-3
j_gene: TRBJ1-4
CDR3aa: ASSQDRGRGGEKLF

v_gene: TRBV19
j_gene: TRBJ1-1
CDR3aa: ASSITGFTEAF

v_gene: TRBV7-8
j_gene: TRBJ1-5
CDR3aa: ASSFDRGRRNQPQH

v_gene: TRBV14
j_gene: TRBJ2-1
CDR3aa: ASSQDLGVPSRF

v_gene: TRBV11-3
j_gene: TRBJ1-2
CDR3aa: ASGLYRTDYGYT

v_gene: TRBV11-2
j_gene: TRBJ2-2
CDR3aa: ASLTLKVPGELF

v_gene: TRBV11-2
j_gene: TRBJ1-5
CDR3aa: ASSSGPDQPQH

v_gene: TRBV6-1
j_gene: TRBJ1-2
CDR3aa: ASSPGPAYGYT

v_gene: TRBV18
j_gene: TRBJ2-7
CDR3aa: ASSIQGREQY

v_gene: TRBV9
j_gene: TRBJ1-1
CDR3aa: ASSVFLNTEAF

v_gene: TRBV6-4
j_gene: TRBJ2-7
CDR3aa: ASRGQGCTYEQY

v_gene: TRBV2
j_gene: TRBJ2-7
CDR3aa: ASSEEGTRPSNEQY

v_gene: TRBV29-1
j_gene: TRBJ2-7
CDR3aa: SVGLAGGTYEQY

v_gene: TRBV29-1
j_gene: TRBJ1-1
CDR3aa: SVDTRHTEAF

v_gene: TRBV2
j_gene: TRBJ1-1
CDR3aa: ASSETTLMNTEAF

v_gene: TRBV5-6
j_gene: TRBJ2-7
CDR3aa: ASSLPGGAYEQY

v_gene: TRBV4-3
j_gene: TRBJ1-3
CDR3aa: ASSHIGQRSGNTIY

v_gene: TRBV9
j_gene: TRBJ1-6
CDR3aa: ASSPRTVDNSPLH

v_gene: TRBV7-3
j_gene: TRBJ2-2
CDR3aa: ASSLTRVMDTGELF

v_gene: TRBV7-8
j_gene: TRBJ2-3
CDR3aa: ASSFLVRGTDTQY